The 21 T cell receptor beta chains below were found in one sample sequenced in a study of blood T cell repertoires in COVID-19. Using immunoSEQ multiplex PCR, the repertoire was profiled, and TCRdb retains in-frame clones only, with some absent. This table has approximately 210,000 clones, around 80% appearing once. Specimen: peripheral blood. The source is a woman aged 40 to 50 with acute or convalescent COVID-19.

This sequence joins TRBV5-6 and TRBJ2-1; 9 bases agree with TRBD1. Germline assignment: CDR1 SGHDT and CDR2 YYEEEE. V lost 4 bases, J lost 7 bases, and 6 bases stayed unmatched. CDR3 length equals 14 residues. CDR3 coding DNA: TGTGCCAGCAGCGCTGGACAGGGGAGGAATGAGCAGTTCTTC. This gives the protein CASSAGQGRNEQFF.

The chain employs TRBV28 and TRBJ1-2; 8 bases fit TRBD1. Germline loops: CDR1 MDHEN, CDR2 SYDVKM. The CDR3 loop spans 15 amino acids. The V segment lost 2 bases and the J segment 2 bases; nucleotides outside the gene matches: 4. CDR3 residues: CASSLGAGGNYGYTF. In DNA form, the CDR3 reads TGTGCCAGCAGTTTAGGGGCAGGGGGCAACTATGGCTACACCTTC.

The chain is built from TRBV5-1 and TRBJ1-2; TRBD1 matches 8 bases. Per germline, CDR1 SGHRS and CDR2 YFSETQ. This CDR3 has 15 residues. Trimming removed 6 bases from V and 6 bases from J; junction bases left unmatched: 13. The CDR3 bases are TGCGCCAGCAACCTTGGACAGGGTGGATATCATGGCTACACCTTC. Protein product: CASNLGQGGYHGYTF. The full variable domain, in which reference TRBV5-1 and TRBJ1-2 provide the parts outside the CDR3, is KAGVTQTPRYLIKTRGQQVTLSCSPISGHRSVSWYQQTPGQGLQFLFEYFSETQRNKGNFPGRFSGRQFSNSRSEMNVSTLELGDSALYLCASNLGQGGYHGYTFGSGTRLTVV.

The CDR3 spells CATSEGGAASGNTIYF. The CDR3 DNA is TGTGCCACCAGTGAGGGAGGGGCGGCATCTGGAAACACCATATATTTT. This chain joins TRBV24-1 and TRBJ1-3, with D tentatively TRBD1 (5 bases). From germline, CDR1 is KGHDR and CDR2 SFDVKD. V dropped 4 bases and J dropped 1 base, with 13 bases sitting between them. This CDR3 contains 16 residues.

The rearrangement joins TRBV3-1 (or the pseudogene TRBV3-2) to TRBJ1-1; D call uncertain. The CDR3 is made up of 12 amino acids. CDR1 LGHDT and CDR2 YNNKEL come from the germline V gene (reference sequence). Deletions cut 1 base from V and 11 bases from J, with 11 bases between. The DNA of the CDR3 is TGTGCCAGCAGCCAAGTTTCAGGCCCGGCTTTCTTT. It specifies CASSQVSGPAFF.

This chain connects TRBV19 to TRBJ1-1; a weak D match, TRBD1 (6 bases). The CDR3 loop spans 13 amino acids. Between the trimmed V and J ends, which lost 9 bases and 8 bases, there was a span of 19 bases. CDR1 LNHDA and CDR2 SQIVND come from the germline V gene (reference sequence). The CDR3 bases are TGTGCCAGCCAGGCAGGGGTTGGTGGAGAAGCTTTCTTT. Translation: CASQAGVGGEAFF.

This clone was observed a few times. DNA for the CDR3: TGCGCCAGCAGCCTCCGGACAGGGGGCTCCTACAATGAGCAGTTCTTC. As protein: CASSLRTGGSYNEQFF. The chain has TRBV5-1 and TRBJ2-1; 10 bases are shared with TRBD1. CDR1 is SGHRS, CDR2 YFSETQ, per germline. The CDR3 spans 16 residues. V shed 4 bases, J shed 0 bases, and the junction held 4 bases outside the gene matches. The entire variable domain, with the rest obtained from reference TRBV5-1 and TRBJ2-1, is as follows: KAGVTQTPRYLIKTRGQQVTLSCSPISGHRSVSWYQQTPGQGLQFLFEYFSETQRNKGNFPGRFSGRQFSNSRSEMNVSTLELGDSALYLCASSLRTGGSYNEQFFGPGTRLTVL.

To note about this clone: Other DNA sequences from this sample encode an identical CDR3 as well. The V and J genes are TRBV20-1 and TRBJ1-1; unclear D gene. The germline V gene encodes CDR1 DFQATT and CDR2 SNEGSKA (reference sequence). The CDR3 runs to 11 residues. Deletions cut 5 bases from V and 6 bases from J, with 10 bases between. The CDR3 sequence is CSARDRAEAFF. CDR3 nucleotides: TGCAGTGCTCGCGATCGGGCTGAAGCTTTCTTT.

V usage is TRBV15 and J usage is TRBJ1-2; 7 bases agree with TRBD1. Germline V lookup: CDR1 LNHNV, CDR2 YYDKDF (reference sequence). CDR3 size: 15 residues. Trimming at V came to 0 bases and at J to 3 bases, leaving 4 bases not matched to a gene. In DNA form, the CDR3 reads TGTGCCACCAGCAGAGACCGAACAGGGGACTATGGCTACACCTTC. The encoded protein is CATSRDRTGDYGYTF.

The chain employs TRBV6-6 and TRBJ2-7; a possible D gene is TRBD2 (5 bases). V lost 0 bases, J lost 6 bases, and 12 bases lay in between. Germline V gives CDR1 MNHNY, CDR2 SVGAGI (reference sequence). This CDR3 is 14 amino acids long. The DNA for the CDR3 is TGTGCCAGCAGTTACTCGACACAAGGAGGCGAGCAGTACTTC. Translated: CASSYSTQGGEQYF.

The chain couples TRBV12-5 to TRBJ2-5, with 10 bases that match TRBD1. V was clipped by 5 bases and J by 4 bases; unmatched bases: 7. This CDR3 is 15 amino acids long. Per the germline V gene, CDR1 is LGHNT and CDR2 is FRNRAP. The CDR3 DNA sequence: TGTGCTAGTGGTCCGGGACAGGGGATTGGAGAGACCCAGTACTTC. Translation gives CASGPGQGIGETQYF.

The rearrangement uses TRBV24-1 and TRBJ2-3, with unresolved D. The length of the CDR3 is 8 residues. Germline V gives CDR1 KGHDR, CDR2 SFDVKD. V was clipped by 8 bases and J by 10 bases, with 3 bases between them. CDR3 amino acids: CATTAQYF. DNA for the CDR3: TGTGCCACCACGGCGCAGTATTTT.

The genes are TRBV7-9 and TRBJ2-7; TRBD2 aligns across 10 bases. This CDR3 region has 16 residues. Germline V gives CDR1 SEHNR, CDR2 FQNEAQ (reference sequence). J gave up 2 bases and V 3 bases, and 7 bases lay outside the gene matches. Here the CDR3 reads CASSLATSGPTYEQYF. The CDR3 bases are TGTGCCAGCAGCTTGGCGACTAGCGGGCCGACCTACGAGCAGTACTTC.

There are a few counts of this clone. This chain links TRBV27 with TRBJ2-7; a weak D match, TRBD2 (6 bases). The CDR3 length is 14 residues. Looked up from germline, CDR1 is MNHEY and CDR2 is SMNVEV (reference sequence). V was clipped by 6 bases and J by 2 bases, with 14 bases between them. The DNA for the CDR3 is TGTGCCAGCAGCCCCTATGGAGGGGCCTACGAGCAGTACTTC. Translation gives CASSPYGGAYEQYF.

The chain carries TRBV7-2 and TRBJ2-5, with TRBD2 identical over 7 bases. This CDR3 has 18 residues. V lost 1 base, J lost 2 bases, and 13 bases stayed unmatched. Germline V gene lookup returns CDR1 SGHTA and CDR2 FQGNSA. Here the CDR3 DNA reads TGTGCCAGCAGCTTAGTAGGTGGCGGGAGAGGGAGGCAAGAGACCCAGTACTTC. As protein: CASSLVGGGRGRQETQYF.

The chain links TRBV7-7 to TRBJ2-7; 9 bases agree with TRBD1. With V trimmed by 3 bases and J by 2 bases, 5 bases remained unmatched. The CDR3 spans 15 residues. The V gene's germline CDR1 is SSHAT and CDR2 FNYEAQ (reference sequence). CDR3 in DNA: TGTGCCAGCAGCTTTGGACAGGGGCCGACCTACGAGCAGTACTTC. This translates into CASSFGQGPTYEQYF.

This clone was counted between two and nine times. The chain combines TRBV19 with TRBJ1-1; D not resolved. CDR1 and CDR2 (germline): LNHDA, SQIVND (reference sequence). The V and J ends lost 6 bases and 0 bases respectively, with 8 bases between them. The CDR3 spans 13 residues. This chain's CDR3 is CASREVMNTEAFF. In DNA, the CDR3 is TGTGCCAGTAGGGAGGTAATGAACACTGAAGCTTTCTTT.

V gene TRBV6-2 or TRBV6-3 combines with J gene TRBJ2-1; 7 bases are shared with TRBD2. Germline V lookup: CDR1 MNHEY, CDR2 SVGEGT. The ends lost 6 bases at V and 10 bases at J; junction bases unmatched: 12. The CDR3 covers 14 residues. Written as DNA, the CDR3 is TGTGCCAGCAGCCCCCAGCGGGAAATCACCGAGCAGTTCTTC. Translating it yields CASSPQREITEQFF.

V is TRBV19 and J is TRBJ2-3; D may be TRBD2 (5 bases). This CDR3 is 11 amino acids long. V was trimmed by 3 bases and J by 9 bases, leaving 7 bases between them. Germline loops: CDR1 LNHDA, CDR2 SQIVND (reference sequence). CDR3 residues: CASSIGGTQYF. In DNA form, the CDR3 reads TGTGCCAGTAGTATCGGAGGAACGCAGTATTTT.

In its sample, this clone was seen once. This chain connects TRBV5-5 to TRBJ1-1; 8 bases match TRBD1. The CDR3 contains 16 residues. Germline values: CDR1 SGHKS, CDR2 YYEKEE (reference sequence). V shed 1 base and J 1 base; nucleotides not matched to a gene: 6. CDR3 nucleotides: TGTGCCAGCAGCTTGAGGGACAGGCTTTCGAACACTGAAGCTTTCTTT. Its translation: CASSLRDRLSNTEAFF.

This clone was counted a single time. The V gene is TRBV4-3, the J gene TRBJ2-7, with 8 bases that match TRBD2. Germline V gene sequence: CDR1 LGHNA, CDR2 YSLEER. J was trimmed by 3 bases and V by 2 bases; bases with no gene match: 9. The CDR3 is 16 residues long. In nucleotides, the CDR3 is TGCGCCAGCAGCCAAACAAGCGGGAGTTCTTTCTACGAGCAGTACTTC. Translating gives CASSQTSGSSFYEQYF.